These T cell receptor beta chains were read from a single sample in a study of blood T cell repertoires in COVID-19. Libraries were prepared by immunoSEQ multiplex PCR; TCRdb keeps only in-frame clonotypes and omits some of them. The sample has 200,000 to 300,000 clones, around 84% seen once. The sequenced material came from peripheral blood. Receptors originate from a man between 40 and 49 years old who had recovered from COVID-19. Both conserved end residues are trimmed from each CDR3. A row's size may be missing; if present it is once, few, many or a size class.

v_call	clone_size	cdr3_aa
TRBV10-2	few	ATADGLGEKLF
TRBV5-1	NA	ASSFSFGQFNTGELF
TRBV7-2	NA	ASSTILAGASTDTQY
TRBV5-5	NA	ASSFFPSDTEAF
TRBV6-2/TRBV6-3	NA	ASSAFPGLAGATDTQY
TRBV5-4	NA	ASSFGTGTGNTIY
TRBV12-3/TRBV12-4	NA	ASSLWGGQPQH
TRBV5-1	NA	ASTGQSNTEAF
TRBV18	NA	ASSPVPSGPLETQY
TRBV3-1/TRBV3-2	NA	ASRLAGELF
TRBV4-3	once	ASSQDRGLGVF
TRBV6-6	NA	ASILPGQFYT
TRBV12-5	few	ASGDRGDTGELF
TRBV10-3	once	ATFSGGAGYEQF
TRBV3-1/TRBV3-2	NA	ASSPTSGYPGELF
TRBV6-6	few	ASSYSRGAGEAF
TRBV6-1	NA	ASSEALTDRVTGELF
TRBV10-2	few	ASTRHSPGLAYSYEQY
TRBV5-1	many	ASSSKQGPVGYYEQY
TRBV30	NA	AWSSGLSSGNTIY
TRBV7-4	NA	ASSPRTSGRVTYNEQF
TRBV3-1/TRBV3-2	NA	ASSYSSGNQPQH
TRBV6-5	NA	ASSYQGPGELF
TRBV5-6	NA	ASSSTSGRTYNEQF
TRBV9	NA	ASSPNRGGFTGELF
TRBV11-2	NA	ASRAGVETQY
TRBV29-1	NA	STRDRTYEQY
TRBV6-5	once	ASSLSGGGPETQY
TRBV19	NA	ASSIISGPTEAF
TRBV7-6	NA	ASSSYLGSYNEQF
TRBV6-5	NA	ASSSQGVGYGYT
TRBV5-4	NA	ASSFGTGSIYEQY
TRBV18	NA	ASSTTQGSTEAF
TRBV19	NA	ASKGLASADTQY
TRBV4-3	NA	ASSQDRRGGKLF
TRBV30	NA	AWTRDSNYGYT
TRBV10-2	NA	ASSGVVEQDGYT
TRBV6-2/TRBV6-3	NA	ASSPVGGYYEQY
TRBV19	few	ASREQGYEQY
TRBV5-4	NA	ASSLAQGAGNTIY
TRBV2	NA	ASSADTDTQY
TRBV2	NA	ASSRTEETQY